The sequence of this T cell receptor (beta chain) was determined in a study of cytomegalovirus exposure and HLA in healthy donors. General study points: HLA restriction was apparent for most CMV-associated TCR beta chains in a later analysis.

The junction had 8 bases not matched to a gene; V was cut back by 6 bases and J by 1 base. The germline V gene encodes CDR1 MGHDK and CDR2 SYGVNS. CDR3 size: 15 residues. Comment on this clone: Its antigen is unidentified.

PCR primers comprised 60 Vbeta and 13 Jbeta primers. Profiled with immunoSEQ multiplex PCR; TCRdb holds only in-frame clones, not every one. The sample holds 150,000 to 200,000 clones, 78% seen once. The sequenced sample consisted of PBMCs. The sequence was collected from a woman in her twenties or thirties in good health and CMV-seropositive. V and J are TRBV25-1 and TRBJ1-2, with 7 bases aligning to TRBD1. CDR3 bases: TGTGCCAGCAGGGGCGGGACAGCAGATAACTATGGCTACACCTTC. Protein: CASRGGTADNYGYTF.